Each of the 25 T cell receptor beta chains below was sequenced from the same sample in a study of early T cells in non-severe SARS-CoV-2 infection. MiXCR, run by TCRdb on the 5' RACE reads, gives a single entry per CDR3 protein. This sample has over 30,000 distinct CDR3 sequences, with 4.5% to 6% found just once. Sequencing was done on a sample of whole blood. The receptors were gathered from an adult who was a healthcare worker with PCR-confirmed SARS-CoV-2 infection or an uninfected control (not recorded which).

This clonotype was seen at least ten times. The V and J genes are TRBV6-1 and TRBJ2-4, with D possibly TRBD2 on 6 matching bases. The germline gives CDR1 MNHNS, CDR2 SASEGT. Trimming left V 7 bases short and J 3 bases short, with 16 bases between. The CDR3 contains 15 residues. This CDR3 is CASIWRGEGKNIQYF. CDR3 DNA sequence: TGTGCCAGCATCTGGCGGGGAGAGGGCAAAAACATTCAGTACTTC.

This clonotype has at least ten counts. The rearrangement joins TRBV6-5 to TRBJ2-1, with 8 positions matching TRBD2. Per the germline V gene, CDR1 is MNHEY and CDR2 is SVGAGI. V dropped 3 bases and J dropped 7; count of bases not matched to a gene: 11. The CDR3 runs to 16 residues. CDR3 protein: CASSYQVSGGRNEQFF. The CDR3 DNA reads TGTGCCAGCAGTTATCAGGTGTCGGGAGGGCGGAATGAGCAGTTCTTC.

By share of the sample, this clonotype is medium-sized. The V gene is TRBV29-1, the J gene TRBJ1-2; unclear D gene. The CDR3 sequence is 12 residues long. Trimming took 7 bases from V and 3 from J, leaving 12 bases between them. Germline-derived CDR1 and CDR2 are SQVTM and ANQGSEA. The DNA of the CDR3 is TGCAGCGCTACCCCAGACTACTATGGCTACACCTTC. Amino acids: CSATPDYYGYTF.

The genes are TRBV7-8 and TRBJ1-5; the match to TRBD1 covers 7 bases. CDR3 length: 15 residues. Germline trimming cut 5 bases from V and 2 bases from J; bases unmatched to any gene: 6. Germline V CDR1 and CDR2: SGHVS, FQNEAQ. The CDR3 DNA sequence: TGTGCCAGCAGCCCCGACAGGGTAGGCAATCAGCCCCAGCATTTT. Protein: CASSPDRVGNQPQHF.

This clonotype came up a few times. The rearrangement uses TRBV20-1 and TRBJ2-7; possibly TRBD1 for D (6 bases). V was cut by 0 bases and J by 4 bases, with 10 bases left in between. There are 13 residues in the CDR3. Germline CDR1 DFQATT, CDR2 SNEGSKA (reference sequence). The chain's CDR3 is CSAREGAWYEQYF. In DNA form, the CDR3 reads TGCAGTGCTAGAGAGGGGGCGTGGTACGAGCAGTACTTC.

This clonotype was seen many times. The V call is TRBV4-1, the J call TRBJ2-5, with 11 bases matching TRBD2. J was trimmed by 4 bases and V by 1 base; bases with no gene match: 8. CDR1 is MGHRA and CDR2 is YSYEKL in the germline V gene. The CDR3 is 17 residues long. Here the CDR3 reads CASSQVSLAGASETQYF. The CDR3 coding sequence is TGCGCCAGCAGCCAAGTGTCACTAGCGGGAGCTTCAGAGACCCAGTACTTC.

This clonotype was detected only a few times. V usage is TRBV7-9 and J usage is TRBJ2-3; 9 bases map to TRBD2. The V gene's germline CDR1 is SEHNR and CDR2 FQNEAQ (reference sequence). V shed 0 bases, J shed 0 bases, and the junction held 1 base outside the gene matches. This CDR3 has 16 residues. Written as DNA, the CDR3 is TGTGCCAGCAGCTTAGCTCTAGCGGGGAGCACAGATACGCAGTATTTT. Translating gives CASSLALAGSTDTQYF.

This clonotype occurred many times. This rearrangement joins TRBV12-3 or TRBV12-4 to TRBJ1-2; D is undetermined. The V end was cut by 4 bases, the J end by 3 bases, with 12 bases between. This CDR3 contains 14 residues. CDR3 protein: CASSSEMRHYGYTF. In DNA form, the CDR3 reads TGTGCCAGCAGTTCGGAGATGAGGCACTATGGCTACACCTTC.

This clonotype was seen repeatedly, ten times or more. V is TRBV4-1 and J is TRBJ1-2; 11 positions agree with TRBD1. V was clipped by 4 bases and J by 4 bases; unmatched bases: 2. The CDR3 length is 14 residues. In germline, CDR1 is MGHRA, CDR2 YSYEKL. The DNA for the CDR3 is TGCGCCAGCAGCCTGGACAGGGGGCCCTATGGCTACACCTTC. Protein: CASSLDRGPYGYTF.

This clonotype showed up just a few times. The CDR3 is CASSGGPRNEQFF. CDR3 in DNA: TGTGCCAGCAGTGGGGGGCCTCGCAATGAGCAGTTCTTC. V and J are TRBV27 and TRBJ2-1; either TRBD1 or TRBD2 may fit D (6 bases each). The CDR3 contains 13 residues. CDR1 MNHEY and CDR2 SMNVEV come from the germline V gene (reference sequence). Trimming took off 5 bases at V and 6 bases at J, with 11 bases between the two ends.

The table lists this clonotype with a count of one. This may be a read error: a much more frequent sequence differs by one nucleotide. The J gene is TRBJ1-1, the V gene TRBV27; 7 nucleotides line up with TRBD1. CDR1 is MNHEY and CDR2 is SMNVEV in the germline V gene (reference sequence). The CDR3 is 12 amino acids. The V and J ends lost 4 bases and 9 bases, in that order; junction bases with no gene match: 5. In DNA form, the CDR3 reads TGTGCCAGCAGTTCACAGGGGACACAAGCTTTCTTT. This codes for CASSSQGTQAFF.

In this sample, this clonotype turned up many times. The V gene is TRBV4-2, the J gene TRBJ2-7; D is ambiguous. In germline, CDR1 is LGHNA, CDR2 YNFKEQ. V lost 4 bases and J lost 3, with 19 bases in between. The CDR3 length is 16 residues. The CDR3 DNA sequence: TGTGCCAGCAGCCTCGCTAATCTAGGCAGGCGCTACGAGCAGTACTTC. Its protein is CASSLANLGRRYEQYF.

This clonotype was recorded at least ten times. The chain carries TRBV9 and TRBJ1-5, with a possible D match to TRBD1 (5 bases). The CDR3 consists of 14 residues. Trimming pared 4 bases from V and 4 bases from J, leaving 12 bases between. Germline V gene lookup returns CDR1 SGDLS and CDR2 YYNGEE. CDR3 nucleotide sequence: TGTGCCAGCAGCCGTGGGACGGAAAATCAGCCCCAGCATTTT. This translates into CASSRGTENQPQHF.

This clonotype appeared many times. The rearrangement uses TRBV5-1 and TRBJ2-1, with 10 bases fitting TRBD2. Losses at the gene ends were 0 bases for V and 8 bases for J; bases not matched to a gene: 8. Per germline, CDR1 SGHRS and CDR2 YFSETQ. The CDR3 sequence is 16 residues long. The CDR3 sequence: CASSLAVSGRIHEQFF. In nucleotides, the CDR3 is TGCGCCAGCAGCTTGGCCGTTAGCGGGAGGATCCATGAGCAGTTCTTC. Full variable domain (missing parts from reference TRBV5-1 and TRBJ2-1): KAGVTQTPRYLIKTRGQQVTLSCSPISGHRSVSWYQQTPGQGLQFLFEYFSETQRNKGNFPGRFSGRQFSNSRSEMNVSTLELGDSALYLCASSLAVSGRIHEQFFGPGTRLTVL.

This clonotype was observed a handful of times. V gene TRBV10-3 combines with J gene TRBJ2-3; D unresolved. Germline V lookup: CDR1 ENHRY, CDR2 SYGVKD. Trimming stripped 3 bases from V and 3 bases from J, with 13 bases between. This CDR3 contains 15 residues. The CDR3 DNA reads TGTGCCATCAGTGATTCGGCGGCTTCTACAGATACGCAGTATTTT. It codes for CAISDSAASTDTQYF.

This rearrangement joins TRBV4-3 to TRBJ2-5; TRBD2 matches at 8 bases. Trimming removed 0 bases from V and 5 bases from J; junction bases left unmatched: 8. The CDR3 extends over 16 amino acids. The germline gives CDR1 LGHNA, CDR2 YSLEER. The CDR3 loop is CASSQDLSGSAETQYF. CDR3 nucleotides: TGCGCCAGCAGCCAAGATCTCAGCGGGAGCGCGGAGACCCAGTACTTC.

This clonotype was seen at least ten times. This chain links TRBV12-3 or TRBV12-4 with TRBJ2-7; weak D call: TRBD1 (6 bases). V was trimmed by 5 bases and J by 0 bases, leaving 8 bases between them. The CDR3 loop spans 13 amino acids. CDR3 sequence (DNA): TGTGCCAGCAGTGAGGACAGCTCCTACGAGCAGTACTTC. As protein: CASSEDSSYEQYF.

This clonotype was picked up many times. The CDR3 DNA reads TGTGCCAGCAGCTTAAAAGGACGGTGGGAATATAGCAATCAGCCCCAGCATTTT. This gives the protein CASSLKGRWEYSNQPQHF. V is TRBV7-3 and J is TRBJ1-5; D unresolved. The CDR3 length is 18 residues. The V gene lost 1 base and the J gene lost 0 bases, with 16 bases spanning the gap. From germline, CDR1 is SGHTA and CDR2 FQGTGA.

This clonotype occurred many times. This chain joins TRBV20-1 and TRBJ2-4, with D unresolved. This CDR3 spans 14 amino acids. Germline V gene lookup returns CDR1 DFQATT and CDR2 SNEGSKA (reference sequence). Deletions cut 6 bases from V and 0 bases from J, with 12 bases between. In DNA form, the CDR3 reads TGCAGTGCCGGGTCCGGATTAGCCAAAAACATTCAGTACTTC. It specifies CSAGSGLAKNIQYF.

This clonotype was seen repeatedly, ten times or more. The CDR3, as DNA: TGTGCCAGCATTCCTCCATATGGCGCGAACACCGGGGAGCTGTTTTTT. Residues: CASIPPYGANTGELFF. The chain uses TRBV28 and TRBJ2-2, with D unresolved. V dropped 7 bases and J dropped 0 bases, with 15 bases sitting between them. The CDR3 covers 16 residues. Germline CDR1 and CDR2: MDHEN and SYDVKM.

This clonotype is termed medium-sized. The CDR3 here is CSVEDPGGTTNEKLFF. The DNA of the CDR3 is TGCAGCGTTGAAGACCCAGGAGGAACCACTAATGAAAAACTGTTTTTT. The chain links TRBV29-1 to TRBJ1-4; D unresolved. Germline V gives CDR1 SQVTM, CDR2 ANQGSEA. The CDR3 runs to 16 residues. The germline V and J ends were trimmed by 0 bases and 2 bases, with 13 bases remaining between them.

At least ten counts were recorded for this clonotype. This chain connects TRBV5-1 to TRBJ1-1; 7 bases line up with TRBD1. The CDR3 sequence is 14 residues long. With 4 bases clipped from V and 6 bases from J, the junction kept 9 bases outside the gene matches. Germline V lookup: CDR1 SGHRS, CDR2 YFSETQ. The CDR3 coding sequence is TGCGCCAGCAGCCAAACAGGGAGGGGGCCTGAAGCTTTCTTT. Translating it yields CASSQTGRGPEAFF.

The genes are TRBV6-5 and TRBJ2-1, with D possibly being TRBD1 or TRBD2 (7 bases each). This CDR3 has 19 residues. Germline CDR1 and CDR2: MNHEY and SVGAGI. Deletions cut 6 bases from V and 2 bases from J, with 26 bases between. The CDR3 sequence is CASSYTGEPAGPPYNEQFF. DNA of the CDR3: TGTGCCAGCAGCTATACAGGGGAGCCAGCGGGACCCCCCTACAATGAGCAGTTCTTC.

This clonotype was counted at least ten times. The chain links TRBV7-9 to TRBJ1-1, with 7 bases matching TRBD1. The CDR3 sequence is 15 residues long. V shed 8 bases and J 3 bases; nucleotides not matched to a gene: 12. The germline CDR1 and CDR2 sequences are SEHNR and FQNEAQ (reference sequence). The CDR3 DNA reads as TGTGCCAGCGGAACAGGGGAAAAGACCTACACTGAAGCTTTCTTT. Its translation is CASGTGEKTYTEAFF.

A few counts support this clonotype. This chain uses TRBV7-9 with TRBJ2-7; D is possibly TRBD1 (7 bases). V was clipped by 5 bases and J by 7 bases, with 12 bases between them. Looked up from germline, CDR1 is SEHNR and CDR2 is FQNEAQ (reference sequence). CDR3 size: 12 residues. The CDR3 region has the DNA TGTGCCAGCAGCCGACAGGGACTGGAGCAGTACTTC. It specifies CASSRQGLEQYF.